The entry that follows covers one T cell receptor (beta chain) sequence. Its antigen is currently unknown. The CDR3 length is 13 residues. Looked up from germline, CDR1 is MNHEY and CDR2 is SVGEGT. This sample is part of a study of CXCR3-negative and CXCR3-positive naive CD8 T cells. General study findings and limits: Similar TRBV-TRBJ gene usage was seen in naive CXCR3-negative and CXCR3-positive cells, but not in memory cells.

UMI labels and 5' RACE were used to prepare the TRB cDNA libraries. After re-calling the 5' RACE reads, TCRdb lists one entry per CDR3 protein, DNA absent. Its table lists tens of thousands of distinct CDR3 sequences. The sequenced sample was naive CXCR3- CD8+ T cells from blood. Subset: CD45RO-CCR7+CD27+CD95- naive CD8+ T cells lacking CXCR3 (TNR3-). This receptor was obtained from a human donor in good health. Some clones in this sample may be carry-over from other donors' samples. The chain joins TRBV6-2 or TRBV6-3 to TRBJ2-7. The CDR3 loop is CASSYSTVHEQYF.